These 15 T cell receptor beta chains came from one sample sequenced in a study of cytomegalovirus exposure and HLA in healthy donors. Amplification used 60 Vbeta primers and 13 Jbeta primers. Measured with immunoSEQ multiplex PCR; TCRdb has only the in-frame clones, and not every one. Of about 120,000 clones in the sample, 50% to 75% were seen once. The sequencing input was PBMCs. Receptor source: a woman aged 40 to 49 in good health and CMV-seropositive.

This chain uses TRBV30 with TRBJ1-6, with D uncertain. The CDR3 consists of 16 residues. CDR1 and CDR2 (germline): GTSNPN, SVGIG (reference sequence). V was shortened by 1 base and J by 0 bases, with 10 bases between the two germline ends. Here the CDR3 DNA reads TGTGCCTGGAGTGGGATGGGGAGCTCCTATAATTCACCCCTCCACTTT. Residues: CAWSGMGSSYNSPLHF.

Only one count was recorded for this clone. This chain links TRBV27 with TRBJ1-1, with 9 bases that match TRBD1. Germline V lookup: CDR1 MNHEY, CDR2 SMNVEV (reference sequence). There are 14 residues in the CDR3. J gave up 1 base and V 5 bases, and 2 bases lay outside the gene matches. This chain's CDR3 is CASSADRGNTEAFF. CDR3 in DNA: TGTGCCAGCAGTGCGGACAGGGGGAACACTGAAGCTTTCTTT.

The V gene is TRBV14, the J gene TRBJ2-1; weak D call: TRBD2 (5 bases). CDR3 size: 15 residues. V was shortened by 6 bases and J by 7 bases, with 19 bases between the two germline ends. Looked up from germline, CDR1 is SGHDN and CDR2 is FVKESK. The CDR3 DNA follows: TGTGCCAGCAGTAAAGCACTAGATGGTATAAATGAGCAGTTCTTC. Its protein product is CASSKALDGINEQFF.

A few counts support this clone. The V call is TRBV9, the J call TRBJ2-2, with D perhaps matching TRBD2 (6 bases). V lost 7 bases and J 10 bases, leaving 11 bases between the germline ends. CDR1 and CDR2 (germline): SGDLS, YYNGEE. There are 11 residues in the CDR3. CDR3 sequence: CASAGRSELFF. The CDR3 region has the DNA TGTGCCAGCGCCGGGAGATCGGAGCTGTTTTTT.

In this sample, this clone turned up once. In DNA, the CDR3 is TGTGCCAACTCCGAAAAACTGTTTTTT. Translation gives CANSEKLFF. The chain joins TRBV11-2 to TRBJ1-4; D remains unclear. V dropped 10 bases and J dropped 8 bases, with 5 bases sitting between them. The CDR3 length is 9 residues. The V gene's germline CDR1 is SGHAT and CDR2 FQNNGV.

This clone was seen only a few times. For the CDR3, the DNA is TGTGCCAGCCACAGGGACTACGAGCAGTACTTC. Protein: CASHRDYEQYF. The rearrangement uses TRBV28 and TRBJ2-7; D may be TRBD1 (6 bases). The V and J ends lost 8 bases and 3 bases respectively, with 8 bases between them. The CDR3 loop spans 11 amino acids. The germline V gene has CDR1 MDHEN and CDR2 SYDVKM.

The chain recombines TRBV7-3 with TRBJ2-3, with 8 positions matching TRBD1. V gave up 1 base and J gave up 0 bases; unmatched junction bases: 15. The germline V gene has CDR1 SGHTA and CDR2 FQGTGA. The CDR3 extends over 20 amino acids. The CDR3 nucleotides are TGTGCCAGCAGCTTAAAGAAGAGGGACAGGCGACAAAGTAGCACAGATACGCAGTATTTT. Encoded protein: CASSLKKRDRRQSSTDTQYF.

V gene TRBV5-1 combines with J gene TRBJ2-3; no firm D call. V lost 0 bases to trimming and J lost 1 base, with 18 bases between them. The CDR3 is 18 amino acids. CDR1 is SGHRS and CDR2 is YFSETQ in the germline V gene. CDR3: CASSLEAPQTIRTDTQYF. Here the CDR3 DNA reads TGCGCCAGCAGCTTGGAGGCCCCCCAGACAATACGCACAGATACGCAGTATTTT. Drawing the rest from reference TRBV5-1 and TRBJ2-3, the complete variable domain is KAGVTQTPRYLIKTRGQQVTLSCSPISGHRSVSWYQQTPGQGLQFLFEYFSETQRNKGNFPGRFSGRQFSNSRSEMNVSTLELGDSALYLCASSLEAPQTIRTDTQYFGPGTRLTVL.

This clone was counted only a few times. The chain links TRBV5-4 to TRBJ1-2; 8 nucleotides agree with TRBD1. Trimming took 0 bases from V and 1 from J; bases not matched to a gene: 8. In germline, CDR1 is SGHNT, CDR2 YYREEE (reference sequence). The CDR3 runs 17 residues. CDR3 nucleotides: TGTGCCAGCAGCTTGGGGGCAGGGGGCGCGATTAACTATGGCTACACCTTC. As protein: CASSLGAGGAINYGYTF. The full variable domain, its missing parts supplied by reference TRBV5-4 and TRBJ1-2, is ETGVTQSPTHLIKTRGQQVTLRCSSQSGHNTVSWYQQALGQGPQFIFQYYREEENGRGNFPPRFSGLQFPNYSSELNVNALELDDSALYLCASSLGAGGAINYGYTFGSGTRLTVV.

CDR3 loop: CASSSVVAGGSVDYEQYF. CDR3 DNA sequence: TGTGCCAGCAGTTCTGTCGTAGCGGGAGGATCCGTGGACTACGAGCAGTACTTC. The chain recombines TRBV28 with TRBJ2-7, with 10 bases that match TRBD2. In germline, CDR1 is MDHEN, CDR2 SYDVKM. The CDR3 is 18 residues long. V lost 4 bases and J lost 3; bases outside the gene matches: 15. Complete variable domain (other parts from reference TRBV28 and TRBJ2-7): DVKVTQSSRYLVKRTGEKVFLECVQDMDHENMFWYRQDPGLGLRLIYFSYDVKMKEKGDIPEGYSVSREKKERFSLILESASTNQTSMYLCASSSVVAGGSVDYEQYFGPGTRLTVT.

V gene TRBV10-1 combines with J gene TRBJ2-1; D may be TRBD2 (6 bases). This CDR3 contains 13 residues. Germline V gene lookup returns CDR1 WNHNN and CDR2 SYGVQD (reference sequence). V lost 4 bases and J lost 6, with 10 bases in between. The CDR3 DNA reads TGCGCCAGCAGTGGACCGGGACTCAATGAGCAGTTCTTC. As protein: CASSGPGLNEQFF.

V is TRBV27 and J is TRBJ2-7; 8 nucleotides match TRBD2. V was pared by 6 bases and J by 4 bases, with 8 bases of the junction left unmatched. The CDR3 has 14 residues. Germline values: CDR1 MNHEY, CDR2 SMNVEV (reference sequence). CDR3 sequence reads: CASRVSGNSYEQYF. The CDR3 DNA reads TGTGCCAGCAGAGTTAGCGGGAACTCATACGAGCAGTACTTC.

The chain recombines TRBV28 with TRBJ2-3; D possibly corresponds to TRBD1 (5 bases). This CDR3 region has 14 residues. Germline CDR1 and CDR2: MDHEN and SYDVKM. Deletions cut 5 bases from V and 5 bases from J, with 14 bases between. CDR3 sequence reads: CASSVREQVDTQYF. The CDR3 region has the DNA TGTGCCAGCAGTGTCAGAGAACAGGTAGATACGCAGTATTTT.

The J gene is TRBJ1-5, the V gene TRBV29-1, with D tentatively TRBD1 (6 bases). From germline, CDR1 is SQVTM and CDR2 ANQGSEA. This CDR3 is 13 amino acids long. V was cut by 6 bases and J by 5 bases, with 14 bases left in between. CDR3 DNA: TGCAGCGTAAAACAGGGTTGGGATCAGCCCCAGCATTTT. Translated: CSVKQGWDQPQHF.

In this sample, this clone turned up a few times. The rearrangement links TRBV13 to TRBJ2-7, with TRBD2 identical over 9 bases. With V trimmed by 4 bases and J by 6 bases, 4 bases remained unmatched. Germline V gene lookup returns CDR1 PRHDT and CDR2 FYEKMQ (reference sequence). The CDR3 runs 13 residues. The CDR3 DNA follows: TGTGCCAGCAGCTATGGGACTAGCTCCGAGCAGTACTTC. Amino acids: CASSYGTSSEQYF.